Following are 2 T cell receptor beta chains from one sample sequenced in a study of T cell responses to AZD1222 COVID-19 vaccine. Produced via immunoSEQ multiplex PCR; TCRdb's table is partial and in-frame only. The sample carries 100,000 to 120,000 clones, less than 95% recorded once. The source material was peripheral blood, sampled 28 days after the second AZD1222 dose. These receptors came from an adult who received the AZD1222 COVID-19 vaccine.

This rearrangement joins TRBV7-9 to TRBJ1-6, with no clear D. This CDR3 region has 15 residues. V was cut by 5 bases and J by 7 bases, with 15 bases left in between. The germline V gene has CDR1 SEHNR and CDR2 FQNEAQ (reference sequence). Written as DNA, the CDR3 is TGTGCCAGCAGCCTAATTAGTCTGGGGAATTCACCCCTCCACTTT. It is translated as CASSLISLGNSPLHF.

The V call is TRBV15, the J call TRBJ2-5, with TRBD2 as a possible D gene (5 bases). The V end was cut by 5 bases, the J end by 1 base, with 11 bases between. Looked up from germline, CDR1 is LNHNV and CDR2 is YYDKDF (reference sequence). The CDR3 is 14 amino acids. CDR3 DNA: TGTGCCACCAGCGGGAGTTCTTCCCAAGAGACCCAGTACTTC. The encoded protein is CATSGSSSQETQYF. The full variable domain, rest sourced from reference TRBV15 and TRBJ2-5, is DAMVIQNPRYQVTQFGKPVTLSCSQTLNHNVMYWYQQKSSQAPKLLFHYYDKDFNNEADTPDNFQSRRPNTSFCFLDIRSPGLGDTAMYLCATSGSSSQETQYFGPGTRLLVL.